Listed here are 19 T cell receptor beta chains from one sample, sequenced in a study of cytomegalovirus exposure and HLA in healthy donors (dated by TCRdb to 2016 to 2017). Library creation used the immunoSEQ multiplex PCR assay. For the multiplex PCR, a mixture combining 60 forward primers for TCR Vbeta segments and 13 reverse primers for TCR Jbeta segments was used. What TCRdb holds here is the immuneACCESS table cut down to in-frame rearrangements. Part of the clones is not present; checked against another copy, under half of the missing clones reflect an unresolved V gene, and the others are unexplained. For this sample there are 150,000 to 200,000 clones; roughly 77% appear just once. The leading ten clones occupy roughly 7.6% of the sample. Sequencing used PBMCs. The receptors shown here come from a woman in her 40s in good health and CMV-seropositive.

The CDR3 spells CASSRDNSGNTIYF. CDR3 coding DNA: TGTGCCAGCAGCCGGGACAACTCTGGAAACACCATATATTTT. The rearrangement links TRBV7-2 to TRBJ1-3; a weak D match, TRBD1 (6 bases). CDR3 length: 14 amino acids. With 5 bases removed from V and 0 bases from J, the gap between germline ends came to 8 bases. Germline V gives CDR1 SGHTA, CDR2 FQGNSA.

This clone appeared a single time. CDR3 protein: CASSATGSWLQPQHF. The CDR3 region has the DNA TGTGCCAGTAGTGCCACAGGGAGCTGGTTACAGCCCCAGCATTTT. The chain uses TRBV19 and TRBJ1-5; D may be TRBD1 (6 bases). From germline, CDR1 is LNHDA and CDR2 SQIVND (reference sequence). With 5 bases removed from V and 7 bases from J, the gap between germline ends came to 18 bases. The length of the CDR3 is 15 residues. Full variable domain (missing parts from reference TRBV19 and TRBJ1-5): DGGITQSPKYLFRKEGQNVTLSCEQNLNHDAMYWYRQDPGQGLRLIYYSQIVNDFQKGDIAEGYSVSREKKESFPLTVTSAQKNPTAFYLCASSATGSWLQPQHFGDGTRLSIL.

The V and J genes are TRBV7-9 and TRBJ2-7; D might be TRBD1 (6 bases). V was pared by 1 base and J by 1 base, with 11 bases between. The CDR3 loop spans 15 amino acids. CDR1 and CDR2 from the germline V gene are SEHNR and FQNEAQ (reference sequence). CDR3 loop: CASSLVETGSYEQYF. CDR3 coding DNA: TGTGCCAGCAGCTTAGTCGAGACAGGATCCTACGAGCAGTACTTC.

The rearrangement joins TRBV6-5 to TRBJ2-7, with D uncertain. V was pared by 8 bases and J by 7 bases, with 15 bases between. The CDR3 sequence is 12 residues long. Germline-derived CDR1 and CDR2 are MNHEY and SVGAGI. The CDR3 loop is CASGPARWEQYF. The CDR3 DNA follows: TGTGCCAGCGGCCCGGCGAGGTGGGAGCAGTACTTC.

V gene TRBV6-1 combines with J gene TRBJ2-1; 12 bases are a match to TRBD2. CDR1 and CDR2 (germline): MNHNS, SASEGT. The CDR3 has 15 residues. V was pared by 6 bases and J by 5 bases, with 5 bases of the junction left unmatched. The CDR3 region has the DNA TGTGCCAGCAGGTCTTGGACTAGCGGGAACAATGAGCAGTTCTTC. Protein sequence: CASRSWTSGNNEQFF.

The chain is built from TRBV4-2 and TRBJ1-1, with D maybe TRBD1 (5 bases). This CDR3 has 13 amino acids. Trimming shortened V by 7 bases and J by 7 bases, and 16 bases separated the two germline ends. Germline V gene data show CDR1 as LGHNA and CDR2 as YNFKEQ. The CDR3, as DNA: TGTGCCAGCACCGGGGGAGCTCGGGATGAAGCTTTCTTT. Translation: CASTGGARDEAFF.

V is TRBV27 and J is TRBJ1-3, with D tentatively TRBD1 (5 bases). The germline V gene encodes CDR1 MNHEY and CDR2 SMNVEV (reference sequence). The CDR3 covers 14 residues. V gave up 6 bases and J gave up 0 bases, with 9 bases separating them. CDR3 residues: CASSRALSGNTIYF. Here the CDR3 DNA reads TGTGCCAGCAGCAGGGCCCTCTCTGGAAACACCATATATTTT.

The J gene is TRBJ1-5, the V gene TRBV5-1; D gene ambiguous. Germline CDR1 is SGHRS and CDR2 is YFSETQ. The CDR3 is made up of 14 amino acids. Trimming removed 3 bases at V and 0 bases at J, with 7 bases between. CDR3 sequence (DNA): TGCGCCAGCAGCTCTTCCGGTAGCAATCAGCCCCAGCATTTT. Its translation: CASSSSGSNQPQHF.

V usage is TRBV7-2 and J usage is TRBJ2-7; 7 nucleotides align to TRBD2. Germline V gene lookup returns CDR1 SGHTA and CDR2 FQGNSA. The V gene end was trimmed by 1 base and the J gene end by 2 bases; junction bases not matched to a gene: 11. The CDR3 length is 17 residues. The CDR3, as DNA: TGTGCCAGCAGCTTAGGGTGGGCGGGCGGGGGTACCTACGAGCAGTACTTC. Amino acid sequence: CASSLGWAGGGTYEQYF.

V gene TRBV11-2 combines with J gene TRBJ1-1, with a possible D match to TRBD1 (6 bases). The CDR3 totals 13 residues. Germline CDR1 reads SGHAT; CDR2 reads FQNNGV. With 3 bases removed from V and 10 bases from J, the gap between germline ends came to 15 bases. CDR3 nucleotides: TGTGCCAGCAGCTTCCAGCGGGAACAGGGAGCTTTCTTT. Translated: CASSFQREQGAFF.

This clone was observed a handful of times. The chain employs TRBV27 and TRBJ2-1; 11 bases line up with TRBD2. The V gene's germline CDR1 is MNHEY and CDR2 SMNVEV (reference sequence). The CDR3 is 19 residues long. V was clipped by 5 bases and J by 5 bases; unmatched bases: 17. CDR3 residues: CASSPAQGVRLAGNNEQFF. The CDR3 DNA sequence: TGTGCCAGCAGTCCCGCCCAAGGCGTCCGACTAGCGGGAAACAATGAGCAGTTCTTC.

The rearrangement joins TRBV7-9 to TRBJ2-1, with 9 positions matching TRBD1. The CDR3 covers 15 residues. The germline V gene has CDR1 SEHNR and CDR2 FQNEAQ (reference sequence). V trimming: 6 bases; J trimming: 6 bases; junction bases outside the gene matches: 9. The CDR3 sequence: CASRQGQGIFNEQFF. The CDR3 DNA reads as TGTGCCAGCAGACAAGGACAGGGGATTTTCAATGAGCAGTTCTTC.

The J gene is TRBJ2-1, the V gene TRBV6-5; 12 positions agree with TRBD2. Trimming cost V 6 bases and J 6 bases; bases outside gene matches: 6. Germline V gene lookup returns CDR1 MNHEY and CDR2 SVGAGI. The CDR3 is 15 residues long. In DNA, the CDR3 is TGTGCCAGCAGGAGGACTAGCGGGAAACGCAATGAGCAGTTCTTC. Its protein product is CASRRTSGKRNEQFF.

This chain uses TRBV16 with TRBJ1-4, with 8 positions matching TRBD1. The CDR3 covers 14 residues. In germline, CDR1 is KGHSY, CDR2 FQNENV. Losses at the gene ends were 3 bases for V and 7 bases for J; bases not matched to a gene: 4. This CDR3 reads CASSHQGAFEKLFF. The CDR3 DNA is TGTGCCAGCAGCCATCAGGGGGCTTTTGAAAAACTGTTTTTT.

This sequence joins TRBV28 and TRBJ1-5; 9 bases agree with TRBD1. Trimming cost V 6 bases and J 1 base; bases outside gene matches: 7. Per the germline V gene, CDR1 is MDHEN and CDR2 is SYDVKM. The CDR3 is 16 amino acids. The CDR3 DNA reads TGTGCCAGCAGGATTTACGGACAGGGGAGCAATCAGCCCCAGCATTTT. Translating gives CASRIYGQGSNQPQHF. Full variable domain (remainder filled in from reference TRBV28 and TRBJ1-5): DVKVTQSSRYLVKRTGEKVFLECVQDMDHENMFWYRQDPGLGLRLIYFSYDVKMKEKGDIPEGYSVSREKKERFSLILESASTNQTSMYLCASRIYGQGSNQPQHFGDGTRLSIL.

V is TRBV7-9 and J is TRBJ2-2, with D perhaps matching TRBD2 (6 bases). CDR1 is SEHNR and CDR2 is FQNEAQ in the germline V gene (reference sequence). The CDR3 runs to 15 residues. With 4 bases removed from V and 1 base from J, the gap between germline ends came to 10 bases. Written as DNA, the CDR3 is TGTGCCAGCAGCTCGGACGGGGGGAACACCGGGGAGCTGTTTTTT. It encodes CASSSDGGNTGELFF.

The chain has TRBV6-5 and TRBJ2-5; TRBD2 agrees at 7 bases. V shed 8 bases and J 5 bases; nucleotides not matched to a gene: 8. The CDR3 extends over 13 amino acids. Germline-derived CDR1 and CDR2 are MNHEY and SVGAGI. CDR3 sequence: CASRTAGRETQYF. The CDR3 bases are TGTGCCAGCCGCACAGCGGGGCGGGAGACCCAGTACTTC.

The V and J genes are TRBV28 and TRBJ1-2, with 9 bases lining up with TRBD1. The V gene end was trimmed by 6 bases and the J gene end by 4 bases; junction bases not matched to a gene: 9. Looked up from germline, CDR1 is MDHEN and CDR2 is SYDVKM. CDR3 length equals 15 residues. The CDR3 reads CASSSRTGVIYGYTF. Written as DNA, the CDR3 is TGTGCCAGCAGCTCCAGGACAGGGGTTATCTATGGCTACACCTTC.

J is TRBJ2-5 and V is TRBV4-1, with D perhaps TRBD2 (6 bases). The germline V gene has CDR1 MGHRA and CDR2 YSYEKL. The CDR3 length is 13 residues. Trimming took 2 bases from V and 4 from J, leaving 8 bases between them. CDR3 amino acids: CASSQWRGETQYF. CDR3 bases: TGCGCCAGCAGCCAATGGCGGGGAGAGACCCAGTACTTC.